The 8 T cell receptor beta chains below come from one sample, sequenced in a study of response to subunit inactivated influenza vaccine. TCRdb used MiXCR to reprocess the RT-PCR reads, holding one entry per CDR3 protein. In the table there are about 650,000 distinct CDR3 sequences, approximately 14% of which are singletons. The source material was PBMCs from blood, sampled roughly 15 days before vaccination. The receptors stem from a man aged 45-65 years who received an inactivated influenza vaccine.

In this sample, this clonotype turned up a few times. The V gene is TRBV15, the J gene TRBJ2-3; D is perhaps TRBD2 (5 bases). Trimming took off 7 bases at V and 0 bases at J, with 11 bases between the two ends. Per germline, CDR1 LNHNV and CDR2 YYDKDF (reference sequence). The CDR3 sequence is 14 residues long. The CDR3, as DNA: TGTGCCACCATCCTACTAGAAAGCACAGATACGCAGTATTTT. As protein: CATILLESTDTQYF.

The chain recombines TRBV2 with TRBJ2-1; 8 bases map to TRBD1. Germline V lookup: CDR1 SNHLY, CDR2 FYNNEI. The CDR3 totals 15 residues. With V trimmed by 9 bases and J by 6 bases, 13 bases remained unmatched. CDR3 sequence (DNA): TGTGCCAGTTCCCCGCGGCAGGGGGCCTTCAATGAGCAGTTCTTC. It specifies CASSPRQGAFNEQFF.

The V gene is TRBV29-1, the J gene TRBJ1-1; TRBD1 matches at 8 bases. Germline V gene lookup returns CDR1 SQVTM and CDR2 ANQGSEA. Losses at the gene ends were 6 bases for V and 6 bases for J; bases not matched to a gene: 9. This CDR3 has 13 residues. CDR3: CSVAQGVGAEAFF. The DNA of the CDR3 is TGCAGCGTAGCACAGGGGGTGGGGGCTGAAGCTTTCTTT.

This clonotype was detected only a few times. The CDR3 here is CASRPAAWEDDYGYTF. CDR3 bases: TGTGCCAGCCGCCCGGCGGCCTGGGAAGACGACTATGGCTACACCTTC. The V call is TRBV27, the J call TRBJ1-2, with no clear D. In germline, CDR1 is MNHEY, CDR2 SMNVEV (reference sequence). Trimming pared 8 bases from V and 3 bases from J, leaving 22 bases between. This CDR3 is 16 amino acids long.

As concerns this clonotype: The CDR3 does not end in the conserved phenylalanine or tryptophan, so this is likely a read error. CDR3 DNA sequence: TGTGCCAGCAGTTACGCGGGGCCGCTCTACGAGCAGTACTCC. Its protein is CASSYAGPLYEQYS. The chain carries TRBV6-2 or TRBV6-3 and TRBJ2-7; TRBD2 might be the D (6 bases). Germline V gene sequence: CDR1 MNHEY, CDR2 SVGEGT. The CDR3 extends over 14 amino acids. V shed 2 bases and J shed 3 bases, with 11 bases lying between them.

There are many counts of this clonotype. V and J are TRBV28 and TRBJ1-2; the D gene is possibly TRBD1 (6 bases). Germline V gene sequence: CDR1 MDHEN, CDR2 SYDVKM. V lost 3 bases to trimming and J lost 4 bases, with 12 bases between them. The CDR3 length is 14 residues. CDR3 sequence (DNA): TGTGCCAGCAGTTTGGCTACAGGGACCTATGGCTACACCTTC. Protein sequence: CASSLATGTYGYTF.

The chain joins TRBV18 to TRBJ2-1, with 10 nucleotides matching TRBD1. Germline V gene data show CDR1 as KGHSH and CDR2 as LQKENI. The V gene end was trimmed by 8 bases and the J gene end by 3 bases; junction bases not matched to a gene: 7. This CDR3 spans 15 amino acids. CDR3 coding DNA: TGTGCCAGCCACCAAGACAGGGGGCTCTACAATGAGCAGTTCTTC. Translation gives CASHQDRGLYNEQFF.

This chain uses TRBV7-2 with TRBJ2-1; 13 bases are shared with TRBD2. After removal of 6 bases from V and 13 bases from J, the junction contained 9 bases not matched to a gene. CDR3 length: 14 residues. Germline V gene lookup returns CDR1 SGHTA and CDR2 FQGNSA. Here the CDR3 reads CASRGLAGFRLQFF. CDR3 bases: TGTGCCAGCAGGGGACTAGCGGGATTCCGGCTACAGTTCTTC.